This T cell receptor beta chain was documented in a study of OX40 agonist ivuxolimab in advanced cancers. Study in general: Dose-escalation patients suffered from hepatocellular carcinoma, melanoma, renal cell or head and neck cancer. The mean age was approximately 60 years, ranging from about 20 to 79, with over 70% of participants male.

Profiling relied on immunoSEQ multiplex PCR, and the TCRdb table lists in-frame clones only, not all of them. In the table there are roughly 120,000 clones, around 92% of which are singletons. Patients were ruled out by autoimmune disease history or systemic immunosuppression. Samples were taken at baseline and on day 1 of cycles 4 and 7. The input for sequencing was CD4+ or CD8+ T cells sorted from blood, taken in a trial of the OX40 agonist ivuxolimab. The clonotype was recovered from an adult with an advanced solid tumor such as melanoma, head and neck, liver or kidney cancer.

The chain's CDR3 is CASSPDGGDYGYTF. DNA of the CDR3: TGTGCCAGCAGCCCCGACGGAGGGGACTATGGCTACACCTTC. V and J are TRBV7-3 and TRBJ1-2; TRBD1 might be the D (5 bases). Germline V gene data show CDR1 as SGHTA and CDR2 as FQGTGA. This CDR3 region has 14 residues. Between the trimmed V and J ends, which lost 5 bases and 3 bases, there was a span of 13 bases.